The clone carrying this T cell receptor (beta chain) was seen a few times. Antigen: not known. This sample was taken from a study of somatic mutations in cytotoxic T cells in rheumatoid arthritis. Study-level results: Each of about an eighth of the roughly 60 patients had a largest CD8+ clone that made up more than 20% of CD8+ cells.

Each population, CD4+ and CD8+ cells, was isolated by positive magnetic bead selection and checked for purity by flow cytometry. Sequenced by immunoSEQ multiplex PCR; TCRdb stores in-frame clones only, minus some. The top ten clones hold more than 35% of a sample with about 9,200 clones, about 75% of them seen once. The sequence was obtained from an adult with rheumatoid arthritis. The sample was CD8+ T cells sorted from blood.

CDR3 region: CASSLGAATGELFF. The CDR3 bases are TGTGCCAGCAGTTTAGGTGCAGCGACCGGGGAGCTGTTTTTT. This rearrangement joins TRBV27 to TRBJ2-2, with D unresolved. V was shortened by 2 bases and J by 5 bases, with 9 bases between the two germline ends. The germline V gene encodes CDR1 MNHEY and CDR2 SMNVEV (reference sequence). The CDR3 length is 14 residues.